The clone carrying this T cell receptor beta chain showed up just once. Its antigen is as yet unknown. The germline gene is not matched at one end of the junction; a read error may be the cause. These data originate in a study of identical twins' blood T cells. Looked up from germline, CDR1 is SGHNT and CDR2 is YENEEA. This CDR3 contains 17 residues. Points from the study as a whole: Abundant TCRbeta CDR3s overlapped more between twins than with unrelated donors.

A previously described protocol, modified, built RNA-based TCR cDNA libraries. Each TCR cDNA library carried sample-specific barcodes on both ends. As processed by the authors: Each library had about 2.2 to 3.6 million CDR3 reads and about 85,000 to nearly 550,000 clonotypes. TCRdb recomputed calls from the 5' RACE reads with MiXCR, one row per CDR3 protein. TCRdb, rather than the study authors, made the V and J calls. The table shows fewer than 450,000 distinct CDR3 sequences, with 28% occurring only once. Sequenced material: PBMCs. The TCR comes from a woman aged 18-55 years in good health. The chain employs TRBV11-3 and TRBJ2-7; 9 bases are shared with TRBD2. CDR3 coding DNA: TGTGCCAGCAGCTTTAATAGCGGGGGCAAGAGCTCCTACGAGCAGTGCTTC. This gives the protein CASSFNSGGKSSYEQCF.